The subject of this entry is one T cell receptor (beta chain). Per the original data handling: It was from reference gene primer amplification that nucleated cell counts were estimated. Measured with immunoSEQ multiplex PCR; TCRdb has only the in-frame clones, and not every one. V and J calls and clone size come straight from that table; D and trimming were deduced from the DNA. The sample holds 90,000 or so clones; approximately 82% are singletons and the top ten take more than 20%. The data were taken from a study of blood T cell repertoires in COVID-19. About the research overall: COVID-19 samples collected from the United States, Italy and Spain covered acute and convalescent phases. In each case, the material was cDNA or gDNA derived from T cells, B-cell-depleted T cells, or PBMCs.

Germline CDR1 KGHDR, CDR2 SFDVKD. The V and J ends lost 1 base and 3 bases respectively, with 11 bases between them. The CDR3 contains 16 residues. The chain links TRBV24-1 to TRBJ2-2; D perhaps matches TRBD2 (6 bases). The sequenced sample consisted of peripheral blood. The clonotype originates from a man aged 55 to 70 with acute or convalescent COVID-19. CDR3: CATSDFGGLYTGELFF. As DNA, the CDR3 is TGTGCCACCAGTGATTTCGGGGGACTTTACACCGGGGAGCTGTTTTTT.